This passage covers 12 T cell receptor beta chains from one sample sequenced in a study of T cells in narcolepsy. Profiled with immunoSEQ multiplex PCR; TCRdb holds only in-frame clones, not every one. The top ten clones hold 0.7% to 0.75% of a sample with some 25,000 clones, about four fifths of them seen once. Sequenced material: CD45RA- memory CD4+ T cells from PBMCs. The source is a human donor with narcolepsy.

There are a few counts of this clone. The V gene is TRBV27, the J gene TRBJ2-6, with TRBD1 as a possible D gene (5 bases). CDR1 MNHEY and CDR2 SMNVEV come from the germline V gene (reference sequence). This CDR3 comprises 16 residues. Trimming took 3 bases from V and 4 from J, leaving 13 bases between them. The CDR3 is CASSLGQPKGANVLTF. The CDR3 coding sequence is TGTGCCAGCAGTTTGGGGCAGCCCAAAGGGGCCAACGTCCTGACTTTC. Using reference TRBV27 and TRBJ2-6 for the parts outside the CDR3, the full variable domain is EAQVTQNPRYLITVTGKKLTVTCSQNMNHEYMSWYRQDPGLGLRQIYYSMNVEVTDKGDVPEGYKVSRKEKRNFPLILESPSPNQTSLYFCASSLGQPKGANVLTFGAGSRLTVL.

The chain links TRBV9 to TRBJ2-1, with 8 bases aligning to TRBD1. This CDR3 region has 15 residues. The junction had 5 bases not matched to a gene; V was cut back by 2 bases and J by 4 bases. Per germline, CDR1 SGDLS and CDR2 YYNGEE. The DNA of the CDR3 is TGTGCCAGCAGCGTTGACAGGGGAAGGTACAATGAGCAGTTCTTC. It yields the protein CASSVDRGRYNEQFF.

The chain uses TRBV27 and TRBJ2-1; D gene uncertain. Trimming removed 6 bases from V and 0 bases from J, with 12 bases in between. The CDR3 consists of 15 residues. CDR1 and CDR2 (germline): MNHEY, SMNVEV (reference sequence). The CDR3 coding sequence is TGTGCCAGCAGGTCCGGGCTTAGCTCCTACAATGAGCAGTTCTTC. It codes for CASRSGLSSYNEQFF.

This chain joins TRBV4-2 and TRBJ1-1; unclear D gene. Germline CDR1 LGHNA, CDR2 YNFKEQ. The CDR3 sequence is 14 residues long. Deletions cut 0 bases from V and 1 base from J, with 6 bases between. In nucleotides, the CDR3 is TGTGCCAGCAGCCAAGAACATCCGAACACTGAAGCTTTCTTT. Protein sequence: CASSQEHPNTEAFF.

The chain joins TRBV11-2 to TRBJ1-2; 11 bases are shared with TRBD1. The CDR3 covers 16 residues. Trimming cost V 4 bases and J 8 bases; bases outside gene matches: 12. The germline gives CDR1 SGHAT, CDR2 FQNNGV. The CDR3 loop reads CASSSPGTGGAGGYTF. As DNA, the CDR3 is TGTGCCAGCAGCTCGCCAGGGACAGGGGGGGCGGGCGGCTACACCTTC.

This chain joins TRBV6-5 and TRBJ1-5; tentatively, D is TRBD1 (5 bases). Germline lookup yields CDR1 MNHEY and CDR2 SVGAGI. Between the trimmed V and J ends, which lost 5 bases and 6 bases, there was a span of 11 bases. The CDR3 is 13 amino acids. The CDR3 coding sequence is TGTGCCAGCAGTCGGACACCCGGTCAGCCCCAGCATTTT. This gives the protein CASSRTPGQPQHF.

In this sample, this clone turned up a few times. The chain has TRBV28 and TRBJ1-1; TRBD1 is a possible D gene (5 bases). CDR1 and CDR2 (germline): MDHEN, SYDVKM. The V gene lost 3 bases and the J gene lost 4 bases, with 12 bases spanning the gap. The CDR3 loop spans 14 amino acids. CDR3 nucleotides: TGTGCCAGCAGTTTTGCTAGGGGTAGCACTGAAGCTTTCTTT. This gives the protein CASSFARGSTEAFF.

In this sample, this clone turned up a few times. The rearrangement joins TRBV28 to TRBJ1-1; D is possibly TRBD1 (6 bases). CDR3 length: 15 residues. Germline V CDR1 and CDR2: MDHEN, SYDVKM. The V and J ends lost 6 bases and 1 base respectively, with 15 bases between them. CDR3 sequence reads: CASSLPMGANTEAFF. The CDR3 DNA follows: TGTGCCAGCAGCCTCCCGATGGGGGCGAACACTGAAGCTTTCTTT.

As to this clone: Other nucleotide sequences in the sample specify the same CDR3. The J gene is TRBJ1-2, the V gene TRBV7-2, with no clear D. Trimming pared 1 base from V and 5 bases from J, leaving 5 bases between. Per the germline V gene, CDR1 is SGHTA and CDR2 is FQGNSA. The CDR3 totals 12 residues. The CDR3 sequence is CASSLEGYGYTF. CDR3 bases: TGTGCCAGCAGCTTAGAAGGGTATGGCTACACCTTC. The variable domain in full, with the rest retrieved from reference TRBV7-2 and TRBJ1-2, is GAGVSQSPSNKVTEKGKDVELRCDPISGHTALYWYRQSLGQGLEFLIYFQGNSAPDKSGLPSDRFSAERTGGSVSTLTIQRTQQEDSAVYLCASSLEGYGYTFGSGTRLTVV.

This clone was detected only a few times. This chain uses TRBV4-1 with TRBJ1-3; D may be TRBD1 (6 bases). V was pared by 1 base and J by 2 bases, with 15 bases between. CDR1 and CDR2 (germline): MGHRA, YSYEKL. This CDR3 has 17 amino acids. The CDR3 here is CASSQGQGRLPGNTIYF. CDR3 sequence (DNA): TGCGCCAGCAGCCAAGGGCAGGGGCGCTTACCTGGAAACACCATATATTTT.

The genes are TRBV9 and TRBJ2-1; 12 nucleotides match TRBD2. Looked up from germline, CDR1 is SGDLS and CDR2 is YYNGEE. The CDR3 sequence is 15 residues long. V shed 2 bases and J 5 bases; nucleotides not matched to a gene: 2. Here the CDR3 DNA reads TGTGCCAGCAGCGTGACTAGCGGGAGCCACAATGAGCAGTTCTTC. Translated: CASSVTSGSHNEQFF. Full variable domain (rest looked up from reference TRBV9 and TRBJ2-1): DSGVTQTPKHLITATGQRVTLRCSPRSGDLSVYWYQQSLDQGLQFLIQYYNGEERAKGNILERFSAQQFPDLHSELNLSSLELGDSALYFCASSVTSGSHNEQFFGPGTRLTVL.

This rearrangement joins TRBV5-1 to TRBJ2-7; 8 bases are shared with TRBD1. Unmatched junction bases numbered 11, after V lost 1 base and J lost 5 bases. The CDR3 sequence is 16 residues long. Germline V CDR1 and CDR2: SGHRS, YFSETQ. The CDR3 spells CASSLHPRGLNNEQYF. The CDR3 DNA sequence: TGCGCCAGCAGCTTGCATCCCAGGGGGCTGAACAACGAGCAGTACTTC.